This T cell receptor (beta chain) was found in a study of T cell responses to AZD1222 COVID-19 vaccine. The overall study: The analysis combined second doses at about 4 or about 12 weeks.

Note on this clone: Its antigen is unknown.

Study-wide results and caveats: White British people made up most donors, females outnumbered males, and clonal diversity was possibly underestimated. Epitopes outside B.1.351 and B.1.1.7 mutated regions reportedly drew nearly half of spike TCRs. Just six people given AZD1222 tested seropositive at baseline.

V lost 0 bases and J lost 0, with 6 bases in between. Germline V gene sequence: CDR1 SGHRS, CDR2 YFSETQ. This CDR3 is built from 15 residues. Only in-frame clones appear in the TCRdb table, and some are missing; sequencing was by immunoSEQ multiplex PCR. Of some 100,000 clones in the sample, approximately 91% are singletons; the top ten hold 22%. Sequences were derived from peripheral blood, sampled on day 0 of AZD1222 vaccination. J is TRBJ1-4 and V is TRBV5-1, with unresolved D. The origin of this receptor is an adult in good health. CDR3 in amino acids: CASSLVGSTNEKLFF. The CDR3, as DNA: TGCGCCAGCAGCTTGGTGGGCTCAACTAATGAAAAACTGTTTTTT.